This TCR beta chain was recorded in a study of cytomegalovirus exposure and HLA in healthy donors. The overall study: The 110 or so validation repertoires were produced on the same platform as the 650 or so repertoires of the first cohort. This was reported in a later analysis.

Libraries were prepared by immunoSEQ multiplex PCR; TCRdb keeps only in-frame clonotypes and omits some of them. The sample shows 250,000 to 350,000 clones, approximately 90% of them seen only once. Findings and limits, study-wide: Cytomegalovirus status, reportedly, was diagnosed with high specificity and sensitivity by the classifier. Rarity held for most TCR sequences, but there were some public TCRs that occurred in many donors. In vitro confirmation showed three CMV-associated chains to be CMV antigen specific.

Remarks on this clone: The target antigen is unknown.

The source material was PBMCs. This clonotype was obtained from a woman aged 18-29 years in good health and CMV-seronegative.

This CDR3 reads CASSSRGLLKGYTF. For the CDR3, the DNA is TGTGCCAGCAGCTCACGGGGACTGCTGAAGGGCTACACCTTC. The V gene is TRBV5-4, the J gene TRBJ1-2; possible D gene TRBD1, 5 bases. Germline CDR1 reads SGHNT; CDR2 reads YYREEE (reference sequence). There are 14 residues in the CDR3. V was pared by 3 bases and J by 8 bases, with 17 bases between.